Below are 27 T cell receptor beta chains sequenced from a single sample in a study of PD-L1 blockade in urothelial cancer. TCRdb keeps only in-frame clones here, not all; method: immunoSEQ multiplex PCR. There are tens of thousands of clones in the sample; roughly 77% occur only once, and more than 2.5% lies in the top ten. This specimen was PBMCs, taken around atezolizumab (anti-PD-L1) treatment. The receptors were gathered from a man in his sixties or seventies with urothelial cancer.

This chain links TRBV18 with TRBJ2-2; D unclear. The V end was cut by 2 bases, the J end by 1 base, with 5 bases between. Germline V gene sequence: CDR1 KGHSH, CDR2 LQKENI. The CDR3 contains 14 residues. This chain's CDR3 is CASSPGQNTGELFF. The CDR3 DNA is TGTGCCAGCTCACCAGGGCAGAACACCGGGGAGCTGTTTTTT.

The V gene is TRBV27, the J gene TRBJ2-7, with TRBD2 matching 10 bases. Germline trimming cut 3 bases from V and 4 bases from J; bases unmatched to any gene: 15. Germline V gene sequence: CDR1 MNHEY, CDR2 SMNVEV (reference sequence). The CDR3 is made up of 18 amino acids. CDR3 DNA sequence: TGTGCCAGCAGTTTGAAGGCTAGCGGGAGTGGTTTAGTGTACGAGCAGTACTTC. Translation: CASSLKASGSGLVYEQYF.

This rearrangement joins TRBV4-2 to TRBJ2-1, with TRBD1 matching 7 bases. Germline-derived CDR1 and CDR2 are LGHNA and YNFKEQ. This CDR3 contains 15 residues. V trimming: 4 bases; J trimming: 4 bases; junction bases outside the gene matches: 7. CDR3 sequence reads: CASSPSGTVYNEQFF. CDR3 in DNA: TGTGCCAGCAGCCCATCCGGGACAGTATACAATGAGCAGTTCTTC.

A single count supports this clone. This chain joins TRBV19 and TRBJ1-1; D not resolved. This CDR3 is 15 amino acids long. Trimming removed 3 bases from V and 1 base from J, with 12 bases in between. Germline assignment: CDR1 LNHDA and CDR2 SQIVND (reference sequence). For the CDR3, the DNA is TGTGCCAGTAGTATTGCGTTCGGGGAGAACACTGAAGCTTTCTTT. Residues: CASSIAFGENTEAFF.

The rearrangement joins TRBV11-3 to TRBJ2-7, with 9 bases that match TRBD1. J lost 5 bases, V lost 5 bases, and 10 bases had no gene match. Per the germline V gene, CDR1 is SGHNT and CDR2 is YENEEA. This CDR3 is built from 15 residues. The CDR3 DNA reads as TGTGCCAGCAGCCAACTCCGGGACAGGGTAAACGAGCAGTACTTC. Encoded protein: CASSQLRDRVNEQYF.

This CDR3 reads CASSWGQGLYEQYF. In DNA, the CDR3 is TGTGCCAGCAGCTGGGGACAGGGCCTTTACGAGCAGTACTTC. The rearrangement uses TRBV7-2 and TRBJ2-7, with 9 nucleotides matching TRBD1. The V segment lost 4 bases and the J segment 4 bases; nucleotides outside the gene matches: 5. The CDR3 runs 14 residues. CDR1 is SGHTA, CDR2 FQGNSA, per germline.

The chain joins TRBV28 to TRBJ2-7; D unclear. This CDR3 contains 14 residues. Germline loops: CDR1 MDHEN, CDR2 SYDVKM. With 1 base removed from V and 2 bases from J, the gap between germline ends came to 9 bases. This CDR3 is CASSLSLGTYEQYF. CDR3 coding DNA: TGTGCCAGCAGTTTATCTCTAGGTACCTACGAGCAGTACTTC. Full variable domain (rest looked up from reference TRBV28 and TRBJ2-7): DVKVTQSSRYLVKRTGEKVFLECVQDMDHENMFWYRQDPGLGLRLIYFSYDVKMKEKGDIPEGYSVSREKKERFSLILESASTNQTSMYLCASSLSLGTYEQYFGPGTRLTVT.

The genes are TRBV4-1 and TRBJ2-6, with TRBD1 identical over 7 bases. The CDR3 consists of 18 residues. Germline V gene data show CDR1 as MGHRA and CDR2 as YSYEKL. J gave up 0 bases and V 0 bases, and 5 bases lay outside the gene matches. In DNA, the CDR3 is TGCGCCAGCAGCCAAGATATCGACAGGGCCTCTGGGGCCAACGTCCTGACTTTC. The encoded protein is CASSQDIDRASGANVLTF.

V is TRBV7-6 and J is TRBJ2-5; perhaps TRBD2 as D (6 bases). CDR1 SGHVS and CDR2 FNYEAQ come from the germline V gene. CDR3 size: 16 residues. With 1 base removed from V and 5 bases from J, the gap between germline ends came to 17 bases. The CDR3 here is CASSLESSEGRETQYF. DNA of the CDR3: TGTGCCAGCAGCTTAGAGAGTTCGGAGGGGCGGGAGACCCAGTACTTC.

The V and J genes are TRBV11-2 and TRBJ2-1; 8 positions match TRBD2. With 2 bases clipped from V and 8 bases from J, the junction kept 8 bases outside the gene matches. Germline V gene lookup returns CDR1 SGHAT and CDR2 FQNNGV. There are 15 residues in the CDR3. CDR3 protein: CASSLLREGPYEQFF. CDR3 in DNA: TGTGCCAGCAGCTTACTTCGGGAGGGCCCGTATGAGCAGTTCTTC.

This chain joins TRBV9 and TRBJ2-1, with 8 bases matching TRBD2. Per germline, CDR1 SGDLS and CDR2 YYNGEE. After removal of 1 base from V and 7 bases from J, the junction contained 10 bases not matched to a gene. The CDR3 covers 16 residues. For the CDR3, the DNA is TGTGCCAGCAGCGTAAGGGACGGGAGGGCAGGGAATGAGCAGTTCTTC. Amino acids: CASSVRDGRAGNEQFF.

The genes are TRBV4-2 and TRBJ2-7, with a weak D call TRBD2 (6 bases). Trimming stripped 1 base from V and 3 bases from J, with 10 bases between. The CDR3 is made up of 14 amino acids. The germline V gene has CDR1 LGHNA and CDR2 YNFKEQ. The CDR3 protein is CASSQGLGSYEQYF. The CDR3 bases are TGTGCCAGCAGCCAAGGACTAGGCAGCTACGAGCAGTACTTC.

The chain carries TRBV5-6 and TRBJ1-5; 7 positions agree with TRBD1. The CDR3 has 13 residues. Per the germline V gene, CDR1 is SGHDT and CDR2 is YYEEEE. V was clipped by 4 bases and J by 4 bases; unmatched bases: 2. The CDR3 DNA reads as TGTGCCAGCAGCCCGGGACAGAATCAGCCCCAGCATTTT. Its protein is CASSPGQNQPQHF. The variable domain in full, with the rest retrieved from reference TRBV5-6 and TRBJ1-5, is DAGVTQSPTHLIKTRGQQVTLRCSPKSGHDTVSWYQQALGQGPQFIFQYYEEEERQRGNFPDRFSGHQFPNYSSELNVNALLLGDSALYLCASSPGQNQPQHFGDGTRLSIL.

CDR3 DNA: TGTGCCAGCAGTGACGGGGGGTGGGGGACCTACGAGCAGTACTTC. This sequence encodes CASSDGGWGTYEQYF. The rearrangement joins TRBV2 to TRBJ2-7, with 7 nucleotides matching TRBD2. The CDR3 consists of 15 residues. V was clipped by 3 bases and J by 2 bases; unmatched bases: 7. Looked up from germline, CDR1 is SNHLY and CDR2 is FYNNEI.

About this clone itself: One junction end disagrees with the germline gene, perhaps due to a read error. J is TRBJ2-6 and V is TRBV6-5; D gene uncertain. Germline-derived CDR1 and CDR2 are MNHEY and SVGAGI. The CDR3 spans 15 residues. The CDR3 loop reads CASSDSHSGANVLTF. The CDR3, as DNA: TGTGCCAGCAGTGACTCACACTCTGGGGCCAACGTCCTGACTTTC.

The table lists this clone with a count of one. This chain links TRBV5-4 with TRBJ2-5; TRBD2 aligns across 13 bases. The V segment lost 2 bases and the J segment 3 bases; nucleotides outside the gene matches: 4. CDR3 length equals 16 residues. Per the germline V gene, CDR1 is SGHNT and CDR2 is YYREEE (reference sequence). The CDR3 bases are TGTGCCAGCAGCTTTACCGGGACTAGCGGGGAAGAGACCCAGTACTTC. This sequence encodes CASSFTGTSGEETQYF.

The chain joins TRBV6-6 to TRBJ2-7; 9 bases agree with TRBD2. CDR3 size: 14 residues. Germline V gene lookup returns CDR1 MNHNY and CDR2 SVGAGI (reference sequence). The ends lost 7 bases at V and 0 bases at J; junction bases unmatched: 4. CDR3 in amino acids: CASTLTSGSYEQYF. The CDR3 DNA follows: TGTGCCAGCACCCTGACTAGCGGCTCCTACGAGCAGTACTTC.

This chain links TRBV4-2 with TRBJ1-1, with D uncertain. Per the germline V gene, CDR1 is LGHNA and CDR2 is YNFKEQ. The CDR3 sequence is 13 residues long. Trimming took 0 bases from V and 7 from J, leaving 9 bases between them. The CDR3: CASSQEGAGEAFF. The CDR3 coding sequence is TGTGCCAGCAGCCAAGAAGGCGCGGGTGAAGCTTTCTTT.

This clone was detected a few times. The rearrangement uses TRBV6-5 and TRBJ2-1; 7 positions agree with TRBD2. Germline V gene sequence: CDR1 MNHEY, CDR2 SVGAGI. CDR3 size: 14 residues. Trimming at V came to 0 bases and at J to 6 bases, leaving 2 bases not matched to a gene. In DNA, the CDR3 is TGTGCCAGCAGTTACTCGGGGGGGGGCAATGAGCAGTTCTTC. Translation: CASSYSGGGNEQFF.

V usage is TRBV11-3 and J usage is TRBJ2-1; possible D gene TRBD1, 6 bases. V lost 5 bases and J lost 1, with 12 bases in between. The CDR3 has 15 residues. CDR1 is SGHNT, CDR2 YENEEA, per germline. The CDR3 DNA reads TGTGCCAGCAGCAGGACAGTTCGGTCCTACAATGAGCAGTTCTTC. Residues: CASSRTVRSYNEQFF.

The chain carries TRBV7-2 and TRBJ2-7; maybe TRBD1 (6 bases). Germline lookup yields CDR1 SGHTA and CDR2 FQGNSA. V gave up 7 bases and J gave up 0 bases, with 16 bases separating them. There are 15 residues in the CDR3. The CDR3 protein is CASNLIGGSSYEQYF. The CDR3 nucleotides are TGTGCCAGCAATCTAATAGGGGGTAGCTCCTACGAGCAGTACTTC.

V usage is TRBV6-5 and J usage is TRBJ1-2, with TRBD1 matching 7 bases. The germline V gene encodes CDR1 MNHEY and CDR2 SVGAGI. This CDR3 is built from 15 residues. Losses at the gene ends were 7 bases for V and 4 bases for J; bases not matched to a gene: 12. The DNA of the CDR3 is TGTGCCAGCACCCCGGGGGACAGCCCACTCTATGGCTACACCTTC. As protein: CASTPGDSPLYGYTF.

The chain employs TRBV28 and TRBJ2-5, with D uncertain. V was cut by 8 bases and J by 3 bases, with 7 bases left in between. Per germline, CDR1 MDHEN and CDR2 SYDVKM. There are 11 residues in the CDR3. CDR3 nucleotides: TGTGCCAGCGGCCCCAAAGAGACCCAGTACTTC. Amino acid sequence: CASGPKETQYF.

This clone was recorded once. The CDR3 reads CASSLASDYGYTF. CDR3 sequence (DNA): TGTGCCAGCAGCTTGGCCAGCGACTATGGCTACACCTTC. This chain connects TRBV5-6 to TRBJ1-2, with unresolved D. The CDR3 runs to 13 residues. Germline loops: CDR1 SGHDT, CDR2 YYEEEE. V dropped 0 bases and J dropped 3 bases, with 6 bases sitting between them. The full variable domain, with the rest looked up from reference TRBV5-6 and TRBJ1-2, is DAGVTQSPTHLIKTRGQQVTLRCSPKSGHDTVSWYQQALGQGPQFIFQYYEEEERQRGNFPDRFSGHQFPNYSSELNVNALLLGDSALYLCASSLASDYGYTFGSGTRLTVV.

This chain joins TRBV5-1 and TRBJ2-7; D is uncertain. The CDR3 spans 13 residues. Germline V gene data show CDR1 as SGHRS and CDR2 as YFSETQ. Trimming took off 0 bases at V and 0 bases at J, with 4 bases between the two ends. CDR3 in amino acids: CASSLGVSYEQYF. Here the CDR3 DNA reads TGCGCCAGCAGCTTGGGCGTCTCCTACGAGCAGTACTTC.

The V gene is TRBV10-3, the J gene TRBJ1-2; 9 bases align to TRBD1. CDR3 size: 13 residues. Trimming took 4 bases from V and 3 from J; bases not matched to a gene: 0. Germline V gene lookup returns CDR1 ENHRY and CDR2 SYGVKD. The CDR3: CAISGTGDYGYTF. The CDR3 bases are TGTGCCATCAGTGGGACAGGGGACTATGGCTACACCTTC.

This sequence joins TRBV9 and TRBJ1-1; TRBD1 matches at 7 bases. The ends lost 3 bases at V and 1 base at J; junction bases unmatched: 6. The CDR3 has 15 amino acids. Germline lookup yields CDR1 SGDLS and CDR2 YYNGEE. This CDR3 reads CASSAGQNQNTEAFF. The CDR3 region has the DNA TGTGCCAGCAGCGCGGGACAGAATCAGAACACTGAAGCTTTCTTT. Drawing the rest from reference TRBV9 and TRBJ1-1, the complete variable domain is DSGVTQTPKHLITATGQRVTLRCSPRSGDLSVYWYQQSLDQGLQFLIQYYNGEERAKGNILERFSAQQFPDLHSELNLSSLELGDSALYFCASSAGQNQNTEAFFGQGTRLTVV.